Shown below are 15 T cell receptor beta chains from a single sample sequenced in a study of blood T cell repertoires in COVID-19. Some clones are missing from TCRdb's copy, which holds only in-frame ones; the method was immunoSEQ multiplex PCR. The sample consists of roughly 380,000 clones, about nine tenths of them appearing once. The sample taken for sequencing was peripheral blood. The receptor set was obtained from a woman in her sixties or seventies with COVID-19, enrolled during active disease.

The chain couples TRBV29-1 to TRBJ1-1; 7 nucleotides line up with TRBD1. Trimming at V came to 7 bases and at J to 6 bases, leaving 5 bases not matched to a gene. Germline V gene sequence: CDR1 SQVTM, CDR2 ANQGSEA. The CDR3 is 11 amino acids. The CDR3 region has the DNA TGCAGCGCCCTGGACAGGTCTGAAGCTTTCTTT. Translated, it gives CSALDRSEAFF.

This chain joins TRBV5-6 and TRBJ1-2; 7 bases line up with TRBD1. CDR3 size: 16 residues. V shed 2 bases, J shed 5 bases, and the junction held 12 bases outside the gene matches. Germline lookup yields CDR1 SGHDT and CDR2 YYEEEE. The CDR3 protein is CASSFRGQWGVYGYTF. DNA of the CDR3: TGTGCCAGCAGCTTCCGGGGACAGTGGGGGGTATATGGCTACACCTTC.

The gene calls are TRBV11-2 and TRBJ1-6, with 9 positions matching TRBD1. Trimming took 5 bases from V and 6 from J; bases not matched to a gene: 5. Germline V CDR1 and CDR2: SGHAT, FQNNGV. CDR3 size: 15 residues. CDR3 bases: TGTGCCAGCAGCCAACTGACAGGGGGTAATTCACCCCTCCACTTT. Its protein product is CASSQLTGGNSPLHF.

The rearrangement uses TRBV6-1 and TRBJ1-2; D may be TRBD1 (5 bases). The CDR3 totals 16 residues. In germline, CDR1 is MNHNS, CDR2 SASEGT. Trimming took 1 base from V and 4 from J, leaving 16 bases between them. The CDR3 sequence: CASSEEGQAVRYGYTF. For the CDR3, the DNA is TGTGCCAGCAGTGAAGAGGGGCAGGCGGTACGCTATGGCTACACCTTC.

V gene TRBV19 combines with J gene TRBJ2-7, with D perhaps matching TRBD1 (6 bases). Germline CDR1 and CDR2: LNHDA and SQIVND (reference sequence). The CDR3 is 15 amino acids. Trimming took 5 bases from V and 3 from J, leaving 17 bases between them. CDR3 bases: TGTGCCAGTAGTTTTAGAGGACAGACAAACTACGAGCAGTACTTC. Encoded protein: CASSFRGQTNYEQYF. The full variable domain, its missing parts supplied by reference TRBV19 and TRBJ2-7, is DGGITQSPKYLFRKEGQNVTLSCEQNLNHDAMYWYRQDPGQGLRLIYYSQIVNDFQKGDIAEGYSVSREKKESFPLTVTSAQKNPTAFYLCASSFRGQTNYEQYFGPGTRLTVT.

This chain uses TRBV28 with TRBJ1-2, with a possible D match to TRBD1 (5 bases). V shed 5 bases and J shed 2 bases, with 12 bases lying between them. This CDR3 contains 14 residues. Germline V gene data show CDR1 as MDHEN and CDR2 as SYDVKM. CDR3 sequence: CASSVRGGNYGYTF. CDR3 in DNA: TGTGCCAGCAGTGTACGGGGGGGGAACTATGGCTACACCTTC.

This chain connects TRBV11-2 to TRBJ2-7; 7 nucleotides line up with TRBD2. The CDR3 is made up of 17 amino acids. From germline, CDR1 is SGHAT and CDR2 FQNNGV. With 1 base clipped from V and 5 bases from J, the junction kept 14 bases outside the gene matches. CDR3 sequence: CASSLGVWVAGRNEQYF. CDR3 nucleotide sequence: TGTGCCAGCAGCTTAGGGGTTTGGGTCGCCGGGAGGAACGAGCAGTACTTC.

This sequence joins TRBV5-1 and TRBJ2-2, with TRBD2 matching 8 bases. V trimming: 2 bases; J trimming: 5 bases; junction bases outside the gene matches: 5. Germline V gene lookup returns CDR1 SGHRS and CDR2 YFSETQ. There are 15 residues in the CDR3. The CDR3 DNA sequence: TGCGCCAGCAGCTTTATCGCGGGGGGTACCGGGGAGCTGTTTTTT. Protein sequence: CASSFIAGGTGELFF.

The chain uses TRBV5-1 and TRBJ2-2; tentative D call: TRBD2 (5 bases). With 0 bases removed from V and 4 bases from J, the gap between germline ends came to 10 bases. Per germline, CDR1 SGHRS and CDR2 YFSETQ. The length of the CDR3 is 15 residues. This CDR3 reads CASSLAGGITGELFF. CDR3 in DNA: TGCGCCAGCAGCTTGGCCGGAGGAATCACCGGGGAGCTGTTTTTT.

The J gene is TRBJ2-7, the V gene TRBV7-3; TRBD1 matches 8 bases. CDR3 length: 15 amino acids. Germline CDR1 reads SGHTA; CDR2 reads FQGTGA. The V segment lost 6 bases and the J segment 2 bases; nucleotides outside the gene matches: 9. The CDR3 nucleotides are TGTGCCAGCAGTCATACCGGGACAGGCACCTACGAGCAGTACTTC. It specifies CASSHTGTGTYEQYF.

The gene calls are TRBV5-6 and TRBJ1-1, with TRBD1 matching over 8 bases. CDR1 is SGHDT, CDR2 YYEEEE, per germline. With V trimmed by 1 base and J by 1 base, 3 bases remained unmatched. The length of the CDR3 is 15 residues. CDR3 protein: CASSLPGTGNTEAFF. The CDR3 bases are TGTGCCAGCAGCTTGCCTGGGACAGGGAACACTGAAGCTTTCTTT.

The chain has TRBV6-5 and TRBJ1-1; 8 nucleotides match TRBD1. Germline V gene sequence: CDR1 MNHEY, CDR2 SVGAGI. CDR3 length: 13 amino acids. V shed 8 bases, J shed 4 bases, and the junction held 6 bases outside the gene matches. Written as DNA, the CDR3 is TGTGCCAGCGGGACAGGAAGACTCACTGAAGCTTTCTTT. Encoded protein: CASGTGRLTEAFF.

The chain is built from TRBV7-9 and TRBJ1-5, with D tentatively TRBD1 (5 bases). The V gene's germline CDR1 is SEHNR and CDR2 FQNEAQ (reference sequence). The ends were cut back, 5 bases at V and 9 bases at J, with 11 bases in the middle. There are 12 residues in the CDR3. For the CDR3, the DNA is TGTGCCAGCAGCCGCGACAGAGGGCCCCAGCATTTT. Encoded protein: CASSRDRGPQHF.

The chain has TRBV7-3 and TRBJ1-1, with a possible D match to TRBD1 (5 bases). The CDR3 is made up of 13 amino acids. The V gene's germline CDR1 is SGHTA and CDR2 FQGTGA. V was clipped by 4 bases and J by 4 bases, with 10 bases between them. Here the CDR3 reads CASSSNQGTEAFF. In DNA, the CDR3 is TGTGCCAGCAGCTCAAACCAGGGCACTGAAGCTTTCTTT.

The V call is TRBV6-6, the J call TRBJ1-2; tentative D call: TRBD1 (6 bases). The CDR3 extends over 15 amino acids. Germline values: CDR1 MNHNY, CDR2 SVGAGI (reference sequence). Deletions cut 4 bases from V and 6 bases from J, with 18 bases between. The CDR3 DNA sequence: TGTGCCAGCAGTTGGGGGCGGTCTGGGACGGATGGCTACACCTTC. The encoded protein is CASSWGRSGTDGYTF.